This section outlines one T cell receptor beta chain sequence together with its context. Antigen: not known. Sorted inputs of roughly 17,000 to 1,100,000 cells, with 10%, 30% or 50% RNA, yielded naive CD8 libraries. The entry originates in a study of molecular identifiers for immune sequencing clone quantification. The overall study: Across replicate runs, RNA obtained from approximately 20,000 or 100,000 naive CD8 cells was divided into five, with four undergoing sequencing.

TCRdb re-called the PCR reads through MiXCR, storing one row per CDR3 protein. The data hold roughly 300,000 distinct CDR3 sequences, with under 25% observed a single time. Study results and caveats: The study found clones above 20 RNA copies held over 99% of effector molecules and under 1% in naive cells. Sharing of a barcode by identical TCR molecules could cause highly expanded clone sizes to be underestimated.

The CDR3 sequence is 15 residues long. Germline values: CDR1 MRHNA, CDR2 SNTAGT. Deletions cut 7 bases from V and 7 bases from J, with 20 bases between. The receptor's source is a human donor in good health. Some libraries in this study had Jurkat cell RNA spiked in. The sample was naive CD8+ T cells from blood, with Jurkat cell RNA spiked in. The subset here: FACS-sorted CD8+CD4-CCR7+CD45RA+ naive T cells. This chain joins TRBV6-4 and TRBJ1-5, with TRBD1 as a possible D gene (5 bases). DNA of the CDR3: TGTGCCAGCAATTACAAACTGGCAGGGAGACAGCCCCAGCATTTT. Protein product: CASNYKLAGRQPQHF.